At least ten counts were recorded for the clone carrying this T cell receptor (beta chain). The sample originates from a study of blood T cell repertoires in COVID-19. Across the study: Both acute and convalescent COVID-19 samples were obtained from the United States, Italy and Spain.

Looked up from germline, CDR1 is SGHDN and CDR2 is FVKESK. The length of the CDR3 is 17 residues. Between the trimmed V and J ends, which lost 4 bases and 9 bases, there was a span of 25 bases. Clones were read by immunoSEQ multiplex PCR, and TCRdb kept only the in-frame ones, dropping some. The table records some 46,000 clones, about 70% of them present only once. The chain uses TRBV14 and TRBJ2-1; weak D call: TRBD1 (6 bases). This clonotype was obtained from an older man with acute or convalescent COVID-19. The sequenced sample consisted of peripheral blood. In DNA form, the CDR3 reads TGTGCCAGCAGCCCGTGGACAATACAGGGCGGGTGGAGTGAGCAGTTCTTC. Its protein product is CASSPWTIQGGWSEQFF. The full variable domain, in which reference TRBV14 and TRBJ2-1 provide the parts outside the CDR3, is EAGVTQFPSHSVIEKGQTVTLRCDPISGHDNLYWYRRVMGKEIKFLLHFVKESKQDESGMPNNRFLAERTGGTYSTLKVQPAELEDSGVYFCASSPWTIQGGWSEQFFGPGTRLTVL.